The clone carrying this T cell receptor beta chain has a count of ten or more. The antigen is not known. The data were obtained in a study of identical twins. A universal primer binding site was introduced by template switching. The final cDNA contained unique molecular identifiers. TCRdb re-called the 5' RACE reads with MiXCR, one entry per CDR3 protein. The sample lists a few hundred thousand distinct CDR3 sequences; 9.5% to 10% were seen once. Study observations and caveats: Those out-of-frame alpha sequences shared by twins showed an excess of low generation probability. A partial confounding effect on zero-insertion analyses could come from invariant MAIT and iNKT cells.

V lost 0 bases and J lost 4; bases outside the gene matches: 6. CDR3 length: 16 residues. Per the germline V gene, CDR1 is LGHNA and CDR2 is YSLEER. Another study also made use of these data, one on yellow fever vaccine responses in identical twins. This second study says: Reportedly, twins' vaccine T cell responses looked partly convergent and partly personalized.

V and J are TRBV4-3 and TRBJ2-1; 7 bases line up with TRBD1. Input material: PBMCs. This TCR came from a woman younger than 35 in good health. In nucleotides, the CDR3 is TGCGCCAGCAGCCAAGATAGAACAGGGGAATACAATGAGCAGTTCTTC. As protein: CASSQDRTGEYNEQFF.